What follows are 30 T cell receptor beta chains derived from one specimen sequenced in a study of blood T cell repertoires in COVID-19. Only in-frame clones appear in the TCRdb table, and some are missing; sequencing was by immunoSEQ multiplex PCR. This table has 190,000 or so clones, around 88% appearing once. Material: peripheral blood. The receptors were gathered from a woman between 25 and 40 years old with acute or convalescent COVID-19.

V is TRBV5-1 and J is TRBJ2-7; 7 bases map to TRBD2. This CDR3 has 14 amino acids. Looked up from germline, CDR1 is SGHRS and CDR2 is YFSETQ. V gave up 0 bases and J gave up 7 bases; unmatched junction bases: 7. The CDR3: CASSLERAGREQYF. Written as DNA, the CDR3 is TGCGCCAGCAGCTTGGAGCGAGCGGGAAGGGAGCAGTACTTC.

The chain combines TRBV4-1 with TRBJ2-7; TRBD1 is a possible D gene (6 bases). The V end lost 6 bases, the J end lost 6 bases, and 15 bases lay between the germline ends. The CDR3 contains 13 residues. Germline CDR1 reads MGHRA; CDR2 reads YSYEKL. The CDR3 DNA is TGCGCCAGCAGTCCTACAGGGATTCGCGAGCAGTACTTC. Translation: CASSPTGIREQYF.

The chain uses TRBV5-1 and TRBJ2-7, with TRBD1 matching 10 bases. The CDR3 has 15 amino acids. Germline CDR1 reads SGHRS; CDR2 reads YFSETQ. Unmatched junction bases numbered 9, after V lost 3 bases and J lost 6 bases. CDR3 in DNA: TGCGCCAGCAGCTCGGATGGGAGGACAGGGGGCGAGCAGTACTTC. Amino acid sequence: CASSSDGRTGGEQYF.

CDR3 DNA: TGTGCCACCAGCAGAGAACTGGGACAGGGATCGGGCGAGCAGTACTTC. Its protein product is CATSRELGQGSGEQYF. This sequence joins TRBV15 and TRBJ2-7, with 9 bases fitting TRBD1. J gave up 6 bases and V 0 bases, and 9 bases lay outside the gene matches. This CDR3 contains 16 residues. Germline lookup yields CDR1 LNHNV and CDR2 YYDKDF (reference sequence).

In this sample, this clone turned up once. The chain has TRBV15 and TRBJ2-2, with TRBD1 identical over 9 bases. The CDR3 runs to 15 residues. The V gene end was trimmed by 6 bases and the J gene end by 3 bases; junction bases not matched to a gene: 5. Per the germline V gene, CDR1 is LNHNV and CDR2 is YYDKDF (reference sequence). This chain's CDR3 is CATSHRGRYTGELFF. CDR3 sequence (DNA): TGTGCCACCAGTCACAGGGGGCGGTACACCGGGGAGCTGTTTTTT. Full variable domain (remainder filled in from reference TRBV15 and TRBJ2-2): DAMVIQNPRYQVTQFGKPVTLSCSQTLNHNVMYWYQQKSSQAPKLLFHYYDKDFNNEADTPDNFQSRRPNTSFCFLDIRSPGLGDTAMYLCATSHRGRYTGELFFGEGSRLTVL.

The DNA for the CDR3 is TGCGCCAGCAGCGACGGACAGGGAGGGCAGCCCCAGCATTTT. Translating gives CASSDGQGGQPQHF. The chain has TRBV5-1 and TRBJ1-5, with 8 bases lining up with TRBD1. V lost 4 bases to trimming and J lost 7 bases; unmatched junction nucleotides: 7. The CDR3 loop spans 14 amino acids. Per the germline V gene, CDR1 is SGHRS and CDR2 is YFSETQ. Combining the CDR3 with reference TRBV5-1 and TRBJ1-5 gives the whole variable domain KAGVTQTPRYLIKTRGQQVTLSCSPISGHRSVSWYQQTPGQGLQFLFEYFSETQRNKGNFPGRFSGRQFSNSRSEMNVSTLELGDSALYLCASSDGQGGQPQHFGDGTRLSIL.

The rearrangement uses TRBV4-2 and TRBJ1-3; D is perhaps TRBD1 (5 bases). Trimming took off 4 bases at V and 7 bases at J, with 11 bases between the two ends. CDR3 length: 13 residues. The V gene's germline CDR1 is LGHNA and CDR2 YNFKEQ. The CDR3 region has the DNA TGTGCCAGCAGCCCCTACAGGAGTAACACCATATATTTT. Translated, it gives CASSPYRSNTIYF.

The CDR3 region is CASTHSGSSYEQYF. The CDR3 nucleotides are TGTGCCAGCACCCATAGCGGGAGCTCCTACGAGCAGTACTTC. This sequence joins TRBV7-9 and TRBJ2-7, with 9 positions matching TRBD2. The V gene end was trimmed by 7 bases and the J gene end by 0 bases; junction bases not matched to a gene: 4. CDR1 SEHNR and CDR2 FQNEAQ come from the germline V gene (reference sequence). This CDR3 has 14 residues.

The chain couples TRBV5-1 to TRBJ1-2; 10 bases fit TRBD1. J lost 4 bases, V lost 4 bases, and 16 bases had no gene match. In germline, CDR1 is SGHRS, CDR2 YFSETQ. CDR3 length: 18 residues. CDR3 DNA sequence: TGCGCCAGCAGCGCACTACCCCACCCGGGACAGGGGAGCTATGGCTACACCTTC. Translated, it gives CASSALPHPGQGSYGYTF.

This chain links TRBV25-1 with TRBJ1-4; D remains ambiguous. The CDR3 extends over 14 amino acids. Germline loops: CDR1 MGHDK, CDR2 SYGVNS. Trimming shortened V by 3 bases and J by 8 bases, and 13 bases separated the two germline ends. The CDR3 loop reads CASSEGGPTEKLFF. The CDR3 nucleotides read TGTGCCAGCAGTGAGGGAGGACCTACCGAAAAACTGTTTTTT.

CDR3 residues: CASGNRGDVYTF. The CDR3 DNA is TGTGCCAGCGGGAACAGGGGAGACGTCTACACCTTC. The V gene is TRBV28, the J gene TRBJ1-2, with 7 bases matching TRBD1. Germline CDR1 reads MDHEN; CDR2 reads SYDVKM. The V segment lost 8 bases and the J segment 10 bases; nucleotides outside the gene matches: 10. This CDR3 has 12 amino acids.

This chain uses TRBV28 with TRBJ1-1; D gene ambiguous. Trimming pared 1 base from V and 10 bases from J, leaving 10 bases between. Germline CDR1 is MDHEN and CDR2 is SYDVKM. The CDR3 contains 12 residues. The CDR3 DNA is TGTGCCAGCAGTTTATTGGGGAGTGGAGCTTTCTTT. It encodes CASSLLGSGAFF.

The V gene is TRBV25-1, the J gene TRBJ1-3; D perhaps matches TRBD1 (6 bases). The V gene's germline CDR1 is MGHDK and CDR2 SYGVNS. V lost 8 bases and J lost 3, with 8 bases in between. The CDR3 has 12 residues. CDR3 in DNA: TGTGCCAGCGGGACATATGGAAACACCATATATTTT. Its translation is CASGTYGNTIYF.

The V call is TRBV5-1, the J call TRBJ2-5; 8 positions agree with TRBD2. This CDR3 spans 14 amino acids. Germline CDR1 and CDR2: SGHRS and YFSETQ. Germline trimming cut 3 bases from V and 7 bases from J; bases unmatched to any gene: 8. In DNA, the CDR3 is TGCGCCAGCAGCTCGGGACTAGAGGGTTTGACCCAGTACTTC. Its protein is CASSSGLEGLTQYF.

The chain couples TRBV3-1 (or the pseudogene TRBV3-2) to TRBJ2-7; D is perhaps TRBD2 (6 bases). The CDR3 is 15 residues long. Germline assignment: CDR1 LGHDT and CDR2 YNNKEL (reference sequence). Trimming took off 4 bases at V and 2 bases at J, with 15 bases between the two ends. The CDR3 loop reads CASSLDPSVPYEQYF. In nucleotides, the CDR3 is TGTGCCAGCAGCCTTGACCCTAGCGTACCCTACGAGCAGTACTTC.

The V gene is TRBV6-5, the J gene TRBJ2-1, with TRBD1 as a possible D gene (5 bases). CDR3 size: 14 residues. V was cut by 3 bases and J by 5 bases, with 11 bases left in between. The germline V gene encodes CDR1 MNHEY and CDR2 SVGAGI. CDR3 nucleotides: TGTGCCAGCAGTTATTTCGTGGGGCACAATGAGCAGTTCTTC. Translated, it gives CASSYFVGHNEQFF.

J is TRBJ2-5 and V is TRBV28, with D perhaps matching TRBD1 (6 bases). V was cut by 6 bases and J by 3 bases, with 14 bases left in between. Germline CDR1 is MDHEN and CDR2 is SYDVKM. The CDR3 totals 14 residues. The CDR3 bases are TGTGCCAGCAGCCCGGGACAATCAAAAGAGACCCAGTACTTC. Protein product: CASSPGQSKETQYF.

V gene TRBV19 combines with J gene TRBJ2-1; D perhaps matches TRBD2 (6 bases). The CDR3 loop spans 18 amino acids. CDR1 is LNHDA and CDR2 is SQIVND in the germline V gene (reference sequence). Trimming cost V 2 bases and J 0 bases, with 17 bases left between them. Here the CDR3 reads CASSILRWGVSSYNEQFF. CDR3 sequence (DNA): TGTGCCAGTAGTATACTTCGTTGGGGGGTAAGCTCCTACAATGAGCAGTTCTTC.

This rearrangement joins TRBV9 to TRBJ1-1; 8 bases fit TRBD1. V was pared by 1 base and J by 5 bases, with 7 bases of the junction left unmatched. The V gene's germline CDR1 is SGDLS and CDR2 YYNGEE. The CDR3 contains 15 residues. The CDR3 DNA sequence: TGTGCCAGCAGCGTATCGCCAGGGGGCGATACTGAAGCTTTCTTT. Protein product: CASSVSPGGDTEAFF. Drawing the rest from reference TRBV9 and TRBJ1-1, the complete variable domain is DSGVTQTPKHLITATGQRVTLRCSPRSGDLSVYWYQQSLDQGLQFLIQYYNGEERAKGNILERFSAQQFPDLHSELNLSSLELGDSALYFCASSVSPGGDTEAFFGQGTRLTVV.

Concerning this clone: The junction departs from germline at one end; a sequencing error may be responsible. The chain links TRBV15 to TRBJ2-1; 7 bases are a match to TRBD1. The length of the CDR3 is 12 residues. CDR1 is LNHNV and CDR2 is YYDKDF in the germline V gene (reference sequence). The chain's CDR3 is CATSRLGQEPFF. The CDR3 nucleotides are TGTGCCACCAGCAGACTAGGACAGGAGCCGTTCTTC.

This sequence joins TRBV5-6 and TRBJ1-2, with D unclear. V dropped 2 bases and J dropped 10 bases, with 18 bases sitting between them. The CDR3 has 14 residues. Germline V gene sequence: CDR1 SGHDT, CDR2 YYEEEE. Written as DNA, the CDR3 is TGTGCCAGCAGCTTCGGAGGTGCGACGGCGCACTACACCTTC. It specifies CASSFGGATAHYTF.

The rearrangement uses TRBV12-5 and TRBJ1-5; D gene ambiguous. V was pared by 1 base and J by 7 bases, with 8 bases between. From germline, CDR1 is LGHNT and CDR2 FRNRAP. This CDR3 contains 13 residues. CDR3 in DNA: TGTGCTAGTGGTTTGGGCGTTCAACAGCCCCAGCATTTT. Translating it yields CASGLGVQQPQHF.

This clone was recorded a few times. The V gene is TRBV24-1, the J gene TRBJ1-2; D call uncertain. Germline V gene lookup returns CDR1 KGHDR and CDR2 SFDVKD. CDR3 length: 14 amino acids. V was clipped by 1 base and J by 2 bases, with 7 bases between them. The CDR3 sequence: CATSDFNKNYGYTF. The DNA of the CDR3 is TGTGCCACCAGTGATTTTAACAAGAACTATGGCTACACCTTC.

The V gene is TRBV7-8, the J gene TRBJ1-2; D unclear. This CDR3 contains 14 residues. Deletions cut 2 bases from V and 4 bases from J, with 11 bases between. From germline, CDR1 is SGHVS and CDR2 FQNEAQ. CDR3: CASSLRGPLYGYTF. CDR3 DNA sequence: TGTGCCAGCAGCTTACGTGGCCCCCTCTATGGCTACACCTTC.

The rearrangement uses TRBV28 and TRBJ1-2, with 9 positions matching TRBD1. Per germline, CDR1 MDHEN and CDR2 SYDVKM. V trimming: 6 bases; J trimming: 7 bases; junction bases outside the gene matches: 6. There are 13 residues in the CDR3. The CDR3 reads CASRTGQGLGYTF. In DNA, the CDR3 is TGTGCCAGCAGAACGGGACAGGGTCTTGGCTACACCTTC.

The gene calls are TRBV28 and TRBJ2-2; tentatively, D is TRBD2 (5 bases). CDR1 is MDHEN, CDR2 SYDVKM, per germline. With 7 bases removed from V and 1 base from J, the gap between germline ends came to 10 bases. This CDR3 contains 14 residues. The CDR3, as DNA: TGTGCCAGCATTACGGCGGGGAACACCGGGGAGCTGTTTTTT. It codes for CASITAGNTGELFF. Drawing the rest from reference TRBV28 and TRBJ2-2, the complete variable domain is DVKVTQSSRYLVKRTGEKVFLECVQDMDHENMFWYRQDPGLGLRLIYFSYDVKMKEKGDIPEGYSVSREKKERFSLILESASTNQTSMYLCASITAGNTGELFFGEGSRLTVL.

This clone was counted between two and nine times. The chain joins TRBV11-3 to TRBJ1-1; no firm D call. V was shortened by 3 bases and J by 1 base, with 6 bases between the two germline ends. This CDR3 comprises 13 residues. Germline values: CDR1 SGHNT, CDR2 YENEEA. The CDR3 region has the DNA TGTGCCAGCAGCTTTAGCCAGAACACTGAAGCTTTCTTT. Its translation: CASSFSQNTEAFF.

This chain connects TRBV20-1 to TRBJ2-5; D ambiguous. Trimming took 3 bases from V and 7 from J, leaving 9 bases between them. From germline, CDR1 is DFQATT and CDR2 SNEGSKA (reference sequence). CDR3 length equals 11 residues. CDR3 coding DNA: TGCAGTGCTAGGAGTCGAGCGACCCAGTACTTC. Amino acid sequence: CSARSRATQYF.

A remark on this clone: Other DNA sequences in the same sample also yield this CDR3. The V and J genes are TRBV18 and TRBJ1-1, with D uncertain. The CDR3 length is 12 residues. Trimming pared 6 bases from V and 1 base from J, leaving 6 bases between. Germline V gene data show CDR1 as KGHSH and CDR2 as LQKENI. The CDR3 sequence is CASSSGNTEAFF. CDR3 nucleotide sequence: TGTGCCAGCTCGTCAGGGAACACTGAAGCTTTCTTT.

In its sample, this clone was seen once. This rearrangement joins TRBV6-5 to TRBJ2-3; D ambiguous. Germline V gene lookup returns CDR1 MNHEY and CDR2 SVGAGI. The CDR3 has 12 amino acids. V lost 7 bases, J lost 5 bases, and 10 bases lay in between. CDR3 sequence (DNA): TGTGCCAGCACCACAAGAGGAGATACGCAGTATTTT. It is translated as CASTTRGDTQYF.